This T cell receptor (beta chain) was identified during a study of blood T cell repertoires in COVID-19. At the level of the study: In each case, the material was cDNA or gDNA derived from T cells, B-cell-depleted T cells, or PBMCs.

This table comes from immunoSEQ multiplex PCR, and its TCRdb copy is limited to in-frame clones, with some not included. This table holds 250,000 or so clones, roughly 87% found once. The V gene end was trimmed by 8 bases and the J gene end by 5 bases; junction bases not matched to a gene: 14. The CDR3 consists of 14 residues. Germline values: CDR1 GTSNPN, CDR2 SVGIG (reference sequence). Participant age was 18 to 89 years, and participants resided in about 25 US areas. Cohort allocation depended upon clinical history that participants reported. Material for sequencing was PBMCs or T cells enriched from blood (not recorded which). This chain uses TRBV30 with TRBJ2-5; 7 bases line up with TRBD1. This sequence was found in a man younger than 45 who had recovered from COVID-19. DNA of the CDR3: TGTGCCGGGGATGGGACAGAAGACTGGGAGACCCAGTACTTC. Translating gives CAGDGTEDWETQYF.